The clone carrying this T cell receptor beta chain has ten or more counts. Time point described: pre-sensitization, week 0. Indicated treatment: therapeutic diphenylcyclopropenone sensitization with weekly scalp DPC. Patients had alopecia, were aged 18 to 70, and were not pregnant. Germline-derived CDR1 and CDR2 are MGHDK and SYGVNS. The CDR3 covers 15 residues. J lost 0 bases, V lost 6 bases, and 3 bases had no gene match. The data belong to a study of human T cells and chemical hapten exposure. Looking at the study overall: Patients having alopecia areata, totalis or universalis were mostly female. Per-sample TCR yields varied mainly from small pooled library volume differences.

TCRdb used MiXCR to reprocess the RACE reads, holding one entry per CDR3 protein. This table holds some 38,000 distinct CDR3 sequences, about 7.6% found once. The V call is TRBV25-1, the J call TRBJ1-3, with 9 bases fitting TRBD1. The sequence was obtained from a woman in her forties or fifties with alopecia areata. Some clones in this sample may be carry-over from other donors' samples. This material consisted of whole blood, taken in connection with sensitization to the hapten diphenylcyclopropenone (DPC). The CDR3 sequence: CASRDRGSSGNTIYF. CDR3 coding DNA: TGTGCCAGCAGAGACAGGGGGTCCTCTGGAAACACCATATATTTT. Full variable domain (rest looked up from reference TRBV25-1 and TRBJ1-3): EADIYQTPRYLVIGTGKKITLECSQTMGHDKMYWYQQDPGMELHLIHYSYGVNSTEKGDLSSESTVSRIRTEHFPLTLESARPSHTSQYLCASRDRGSSGNTIYFGEGSWLTVV.